Below, 18 T cell receptor beta chains from the same sample are listed, as sequenced in a study of blood T cell repertoires in COVID-19. Only in-frame clones appear in the TCRdb table, and some are missing; sequencing was by immunoSEQ multiplex PCR. The sample lists roughly 70,000 clones, roughly 80% seen once, with 25% to 30% in the top ten. Source material: peripheral blood. The receptors were sampled from a human donor in a cohort sampled during active COVID-19.

This chain connects TRBV4-1 to TRBJ1-4; the match to TRBD1 covers 10 bases. Germline V lookup: CDR1 MGHRA, CDR2 YSYEKL. Trimming cost V 3 bases and J 3 bases; bases outside gene matches: 13. The CDR3 sequence is 19 residues long. DNA for the CDR3: TGCGCCAGCAGCCACATATTCCCCCGGACAGGGGGAGCTAATGAAAAACTGTTTTTT. It codes for CASSHIFPRTGGANEKLFF.

The chain recombines TRBV7-6 with TRBJ2-2; D not resolved. CDR1 and CDR2 (germline): SGHVS, FNYEAQ. The CDR3 is 15 residues long. Trimming shortened V by 5 bases and J by 1 base, and 11 bases separated the two germline ends. Here the CDR3 reads CASSPLGRNTGELFF. DNA for the CDR3: TGTGCCAGCAGCCCTCTTGGGCGGAACACCGGGGAGCTGTTTTTT.

The V call is TRBV19, the J call TRBJ1-1; 7 bases line up with TRBD1. With V trimmed by 4 bases and J by 1 base, 12 bases remained unmatched. This CDR3 region has 17 residues. The V gene's germline CDR1 is LNHDA and CDR2 SQIVND (reference sequence). CDR3 in amino acids: CASSKAGSTGTNTEAFF. In DNA, the CDR3 is TGTGCCAGTAGTAAGGCGGGGTCGACAGGGACGAACACTGAAGCTTTCTTT.

The CDR3 region has the DNA TGTGCCAGCAGCCCCGGGATCCGCGGGGATACGCAGTATTTT. Protein product: CASSPGIRGDTQYF. This chain uses TRBV11-2 with TRBJ2-3, with D possibly being TRBD2 (5 bases). The CDR3 is 14 residues long. V lost 5 bases, J lost 6 bases, and 15 bases lay in between. Germline V lookup: CDR1 SGHAT, CDR2 FQNNGV.

This clone has only one observation. DNA of the CDR3: TGTGCCAGTAGTATCCAGGGGGCGCAGACTGAAGCTTTCTTT. Protein sequence: CASSIQGAQTEAFF. The V gene is TRBV19, the J gene TRBJ1-1, with 8 bases aligning to TRBD1. Germline values: CDR1 LNHDA, CDR2 SQIVND (reference sequence). V lost 3 bases, J lost 5 bases, and 5 bases stayed unmatched. This CDR3 has 14 amino acids.

The chain couples TRBV5-6 to TRBJ1-2, with D tentatively TRBD1 (6 bases). This CDR3 is built from 19 residues. Trimming pared 2 bases from V and 4 bases from J, leaving 27 bases between. Germline V gene lookup returns CDR1 SGHDT and CDR2 YYEEEE. The CDR3 nucleotides are TGTGCCAGCAGCTTATTGGGGTCCGGAACAGGGAAAGGAGGCTATGGCTACACCTTC. Encoded protein: CASSLLGSGTGKGGYGYTF.

This clone has just a few counts. This CDR3 is CASSEAEGYGYTF. The CDR3 DNA reads as TGTGCCAGCAGTGAAGCGGAGGGGTATGGCTACACCTTC. V gene TRBV6-1 combines with J gene TRBJ1-2, with D perhaps matching TRBD1 (5 bases). The CDR3 contains 13 residues. Germline CDR1 and CDR2: MNHNS and SASEGT. V lost 0 bases, J lost 5 bases, and 7 bases lay in between.

This clone is a singleton in its sample. The V and J genes are TRBV6-5 and TRBJ2-1, with 10 nucleotides matching TRBD1. Trimming at V came to 7 bases and at J to 10 bases, leaving 10 bases not matched to a gene. The CDR3 spans 14 residues. The germline CDR1 and CDR2 sequences are MNHEY and SVGAGI. CDR3 sequence (DNA): TGTGCCAGCAACATCGGGACAGGGGCATACGAGCAGTTCTTC. As protein: CASNIGTGAYEQFF.

The rearrangement joins TRBV12-3 or TRBV12-4 to TRBJ2-5; no reliable D call. The CDR3 covers 13 residues. Trimming cost V 3 bases and J 5 bases, with 10 bases left between them. CDR3 sequence reads: CASSLGLGETQYF. CDR3 nucleotide sequence: TGTGCCAGCAGTTTGGGTCTGGGCGAGACCCAGTACTTC.

This chain connects TRBV4-1 to TRBJ1-1, with a weak D call TRBD1 (5 bases). The CDR3 spans 17 residues. CDR1 is MGHRA, CDR2 YSYEKL, per germline. Trimming left V 0 bases short and J 2 bases short, with 16 bases between. CDR3 nucleotide sequence: TGCGCCAGCAGCCAAGATCTTTTTGGACATCTAAACACTGAAGCTTTCTTT. Its translation is CASSQDLFGHLNTEAFF.

The chain joins TRBV24-1 to TRBJ2-6; D may be TRBD1 (6 bases). Trimming took off 1 base at V and 0 bases at J, with 9 bases between the two ends. Germline-derived CDR1 and CDR2 are KGHDR and SFDVKD. CDR3 length: 17 residues. The chain's CDR3 is CATSDFGRGSGANVLTF. CDR3 bases: TGTGCCACCAGTGATTTTGGCAGGGGCTCTGGGGCCAACGTCCTGACTTTC.

This clone was observed a handful of times. V is TRBV11-2 and J is TRBJ1-4; D may be TRBD1 (5 bases). This CDR3 is built from 15 residues. Per the germline V gene, CDR1 is SGHAT and CDR2 is FQNNGV. V was cut by 2 bases and J by 8 bases, with 15 bases left in between. The CDR3, as DNA: TGTGCCAGCAGCTTACAGGGAACGATAAGAGAAAAACTGTTTTTT. This codes for CASSLQGTIREKLFF.

J is TRBJ2-7 and V is TRBV28; 7 bases fit TRBD2. This CDR3 region has 14 residues. V lost 6 bases and J lost 7; bases outside the gene matches: 12. Germline CDR1 MDHEN, CDR2 SYDVKM. The CDR3 protein is CASSRAGDVREQYF. CDR3 sequence (DNA): TGTGCCAGCAGCCGCGCGGGAGACGTACGGGAGCAGTACTTC.

The chain couples TRBV6-2 or TRBV6-3 to TRBJ2-7; TRBD1 agrees at 8 bases. Germline V gives CDR1 MNHEY, CDR2 SVGEGT. CDR3 length: 21 residues. V shed 5 bases and J 0 bases; nucleotides not matched to a gene: 24. The CDR3 nucleotides are TGTGCCAGCAGTGGCTTCCAACCTGGCCCCAGGACAGGGAAAAACTCCTACGAGCAGTACTTC. As protein: CASSGFQPGPRTGKNSYEQYF.

The chain is built from TRBV6-5 and TRBJ2-4; D is uncertain. Per germline, CDR1 MNHEY and CDR2 SVGAGI. V lost 5 bases to trimming and J lost 0 bases, with 8 bases between them. The CDR3 is 14 residues long. CDR3 residues: CASSPYLAKNIQYF. In nucleotides, the CDR3 is TGTGCCAGCAGTCCGTATCTAGCCAAAAACATTCAGTACTTC.

The rearrangement uses TRBV4-1 and TRBJ1-3; 9 nucleotides line up with TRBD1. V dropped 3 bases and J dropped 8; count of bases not matched to a gene: 11. From germline, CDR1 is MGHRA and CDR2 YSYEKL. The CDR3 consists of 16 residues. The CDR3, as DNA: TGCGCCAGCAGCCAGAGACTCCCGGGACAGGGATACACCATATATTTT. This translates into CASSQRLPGQGYTIYF.

The gene calls are TRBV25-1 and TRBJ2-1, with 11 positions matching TRBD2. The CDR3 runs 16 residues. With V trimmed by 6 bases and J by 4 bases, 8 bases remained unmatched. Germline lookup yields CDR1 MGHDK and CDR2 SYGVNS. The CDR3 reads CASRQSTSGGYNEQFF. The CDR3 DNA reads TGTGCCAGCAGACAATCAACTAGCGGGGGATACAATGAGCAGTTCTTC. The full variable domain, in which reference TRBV25-1 and TRBJ2-1 provide the parts outside the CDR3, is EADIYQTPRYLVIGTGKKITLECSQTMGHDKMYWYQQDPGMELHLIHYSYGVNSTEKGDLSSESTVSRIRTEHFPLTLESARPSHTSQYLCASRQSTSGGYNEQFFGPGTRLTVL.

This clone was seen more than once but under ten times. This chain connects TRBV3-1 (or the pseudogene TRBV3-2) to TRBJ1-2; D may be TRBD1 (6 bases). From germline, CDR1 is LGHDT and CDR2 YNNKEL (reference sequence). The V end was cut by 4 bases, the J end by 4 bases, with 16 bases between. This CDR3 has 15 amino acids. Written as DNA, the CDR3 is TGTGCCAGCAGCCGGTACGGACAGAACCCCTATGGCTACACCTTC. This codes for CASSRYGQNPYGYTF.